The subject of this entry is one T cell receptor (beta chain). Participants came from fewer than 25 US areas, aged roughly 18 to 100 years. Participants' own reports of clinical history determined their cohort assignment. The data were taken from a study of blood T cell repertoires in COVID-19. The wider study: Symptom resolution, clearance, or two negative PCRs marked the recovered donors of Cohort 3. Sources were T cells, B-cell-depleted T cells, or PBMCs; the material itself was cDNA or gDNA.

From germline, CDR1 is SGHAT and CDR2 FQNNGV. The V and J ends lost 6 bases and 5 bases, in that order; junction bases with no gene match: 13. CDR3 length: 16 residues. Data came from immunoSEQ multiplex PCR; TCRdb stores just in-frame clones and leaves some out. The data show 250,000 to 350,000 clones, roughly 91% seen once. V gene TRBV11-2 combines with J gene TRBJ2-7, with 10 bases matching TRBD2. This TCR was recovered from a woman aged 60 to 75 in a cohort exposed to, infected with or recovered from COVID-19 (not recorded which). The specimen was PBMCs or T cells enriched from blood (not recorded which). The DNA of the CDR3 is TGTGCCAGCAGGAGTCGATCTCTAGCGGGAGTAAACGAGCAGTACTTC. Residues: CASRSRSLAGVNEQYF.